This T cell receptor (beta chain) derives from a study of Ad26.COV2.S vaccination and SARS-CoV-2 variants. Study at large: Of the COV1001 trial arms, the Ad26.COV2.S arm included the donor. Study-wide results and limits: After vaccination, reports described spike-specific CD8+ and CD4+ T cell responses as showing substantial breadth. Breadth of non-spike TCRs did not differ between vaccinees and placebo recipients.

Clones were read by immunoSEQ multiplex PCR, and TCRdb kept only the in-frame ones, dropping some. The table records over 400,000 clones, around 93% of them present only once. Indicated treatment: 19 received Ad26.COV2.S at low or high dose, single or two shots; five or six received placebo; per-sample allocation not given. All samples were drawn on day 63, counting from the first vaccine or placebo injection. Within Boston, the person who donated was an adult of 18-55 years. There are 15 residues in the CDR3. Germline V gene sequence: CDR1 LGHNA, CDR2 YSLEER. Trimming left V 2 bases short and J 10 bases short, with 20 bases between. On this clone itself: Its target is not known.

The genes are TRBV4-3 and TRBJ1-1; possibly TRBD1 for D (5 bases). Specimen: peripheral blood, collected in a trial of Ad26.COV2.S vaccine versus placebo. The TCR sequence derives from a person between 18 and 60 years old who received the Ad26.COV2.S COVID-19 vaccine or a placebo. The CDR3 DNA reads as TGCGCCAGCAGCCAAAATCGGGGGGGAACGTCCCGAGCTTTCTTT. Translated, it gives CASSQNRGGTSRAFF.